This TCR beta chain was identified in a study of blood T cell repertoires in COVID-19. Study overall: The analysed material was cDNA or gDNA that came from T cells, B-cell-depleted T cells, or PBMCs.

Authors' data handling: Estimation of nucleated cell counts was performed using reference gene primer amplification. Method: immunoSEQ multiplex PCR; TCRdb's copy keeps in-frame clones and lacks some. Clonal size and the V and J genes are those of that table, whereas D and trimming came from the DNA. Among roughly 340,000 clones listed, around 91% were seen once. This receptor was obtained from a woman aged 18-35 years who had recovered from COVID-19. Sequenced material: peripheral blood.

The chain's CDR3 is CASRFLAETEAFF. Written as DNA, the CDR3 is TGTGCCAGCAGGTTCCTCGCCGAGACTGAAGCTTTCTTT. The chain recombines TRBV6-5 with TRBJ1-1, with no clear D. Germline CDR1 reads MNHEY; CDR2 reads SVGAGI. Trimming stripped 6 bases from V and 5 bases from J, with 13 bases between. The length of the CDR3 is 13 residues.